Below are 16 T cell receptor beta chains sequenced from a single sample in a study of blood T cell repertoires in COVID-19. Using immunoSEQ multiplex PCR, the repertoire was profiled, and TCRdb retains in-frame clones only, with some absent. The table lists under 200,000 clones, 86% of them singletons. Source material: PBMCs or T cells enriched from blood (not recorded which). The source of these receptors is a woman between 40 and 50 years old in a cohort exposed to, infected with or recovered from COVID-19 (not recorded which).

V gene TRBV7-9 combines with J gene TRBJ1-2; TRBD1 might be the D (5 bases). Germline CDR1 SEHNR, CDR2 FQNEAQ (reference sequence). The CDR3 extends over 14 amino acids. V lost 3 bases and J 12 bases, leaving 20 bases between the germline ends. In DNA, the CDR3 is TGTGCCAGCAGCTTCTTAGAGGCGGGGCAGGGTCACACCTTC. It yields the protein CASSFLEAGQGHTF.

The rearrangement joins TRBV7-9 to TRBJ1-2; D gene ambiguous. This CDR3 is 12 amino acids long. The germline V gene encodes CDR1 SEHNR and CDR2 FQNEAQ (reference sequence). Trimming took 4 bases from V and 5 from J, leaving 8 bases between them. CDR3 residues: CASSSTVYGYTF. The CDR3, as DNA: TGTGCCAGCAGCTCCACGGTGTATGGCTACACCTTC.

The chain links TRBV9 to TRBJ1-1, with D tentatively TRBD1 (5 bases). Trimming took 3 bases from V and 1 from J, leaving 13 bases between them. This CDR3 region has 15 residues. The germline V gene has CDR1 SGDLS and CDR2 YYNGEE. The CDR3 loop is CASSDGLGGNTEAFF. In nucleotides, the CDR3 is TGTGCCAGCAGCGACGGCCTCGGGGGGAACACTGAAGCTTTCTTT.

The gene calls are TRBV4-3 and TRBJ2-7, with a weak D call TRBD2 (6 bases). The V and J ends lost 3 bases and 2 bases respectively, with 14 bases between them. The germline V gene has CDR1 LGHNA and CDR2 YSLEER. This CDR3 contains 15 residues. The CDR3: CASSQQTGTPYEQYF. For the CDR3, the DNA is TGCGCCAGCAGCCAGCAGACCGGGACTCCCTACGAGCAGTACTTC.

This chain connects TRBV6-1 to TRBJ1-1, with D possibly being TRBD1 (5 bases). This CDR3 has 14 amino acids. From germline, CDR1 is MNHNS and CDR2 SASEGT. V was cut by 3 bases and J by 11 bases, with 19 bases left in between. This chain's CDR3 is CASSEVAGTYRAFF. CDR3 nucleotides: TGTGCCAGCAGTGAGGTGGCAGGGACTTATCGGGCTTTCTTT.

The rearrangement joins TRBV5-5 to TRBJ1-5, with D possibly being TRBD1 (5 bases). This CDR3 comprises 15 residues. V lost 0 bases and J 5 bases, leaving 12 bases between the germline ends. Germline CDR1 is SGHKS and CDR2 is YYEKEE (reference sequence). The CDR3 nucleotides are TGTGCCAGCAGCTTGGCGGGGGTCCTCGATCAGCCCCAGCATTTT. As protein: CASSLAGVLDQPQHF.

V usage is TRBV11-2 and J usage is TRBJ1-2; D remains ambiguous. The CDR3 consists of 12 residues. CDR1 is SGHAT, CDR2 FQNNGV, per germline. V lost 2 bases and J 1 base, leaving 2 bases between the germline ends. CDR3: CASSLLNYGYTF. The DNA of the CDR3 is TGTGCCAGCAGCTTACTTAACTATGGCTACACCTTC.

CDR3 loop: CSVGSSGWTDTQYF. Here the CDR3 DNA reads TGCAGCGTTGGATCATCAGGGTGGACAGATACGCAGTATTTT. The rearrangement joins TRBV29-1 to TRBJ2-3, with D possibly TRBD1 on 5 matching bases. This CDR3 has 14 residues. Looked up from germline, CDR1 is SQVTM and CDR2 is ANQGSEA. V was cut by 4 bases and J by 3 bases, with 14 bases left in between.

The chain has TRBV11-1 and TRBJ2-1; 8 bases are shared with TRBD2. Trimming removed 5 bases from V and 0 bases from J; junction bases left unmatched: 3. Germline lookup yields CDR1 SGHAT and CDR2 FQDESV (reference sequence). The CDR3 sequence is 15 residues long. The CDR3 here is CASSRRGGSYNEQFF. The CDR3 bases are TGTGCCAGCAGCCGACGGGGGGGCTCCTACAATGAGCAGTTCTTC.

In DNA form, the CDR3 reads TGTGCCAGCAGTCACAGCGGGGGGCAAGGTTTTAAAGAGACCCAGTACTTC. Residues: CASSHSGGQGFKETQYF. The rearrangement uses TRBV28 and TRBJ2-5, with 9 bases lining up with TRBD2. V gave up 5 bases and J gave up 3 bases; unmatched junction bases: 13. There are 17 residues in the CDR3. Per germline, CDR1 MDHEN and CDR2 SYDVKM. Full variable domain (missing parts from reference TRBV28 and TRBJ2-5): DVKVTQSSRYLVKRTGEKVFLECVQDMDHENMFWYRQDPGLGLRLIYFSYDVKMKEKGDIPEGYSVSREKKERFSLILESASTNQTSMYLCASSHSGGQGFKETQYFGPGTRLLVL.

V gene TRBV7-8 combines with J gene TRBJ2-7; D might be TRBD2 (6 bases). This CDR3 is 16 amino acids long. Looked up from germline, CDR1 is SGHVS and CDR2 is FQNEAQ. V lost 1 base and J 4 bases, leaving 17 bases between the germline ends. CDR3 in DNA: TGTGCCAGCAGCTTAGAAGGCGGCGGGGCTCAGTACGAGCAGTACTTC. Its protein product is CASSLEGGGAQYEQYF. Based on the CDR3 plus reference TRBV7-8 and TRBJ2-7, the full variable domain is GAGVSQSPRYKVAKRGQDVALRCDPISGHVSLFWYQQALGQGPEFLTYFQNEAQLDKSGLPSDRFFAERPEGSVSTLKIQRTQQEDSAVYLCASSLEGGGAQYEQYFGPGTRLTVT.

This chain joins TRBV24-1 and TRBJ2-1, with D tentatively TRBD2 (6 bases). Germline V lookup: CDR1 KGHDR, CDR2 SFDVKD. This CDR3 comprises 16 residues. Deletions cut 2 bases from V and 5 bases from J, with 15 bases between. CDR3 loop: CATSDSRAAGHNEQFF. The CDR3, as DNA: TGTGCCACCAGTGATTCAAGGGCAGCGGGTCACAATGAGCAGTTCTTC.

This clone was picked up many times. Different DNA sequences within this sample yield the same CDR3. The chain combines TRBV30 with TRBJ1-1; D is unresolved. Germline-derived CDR1 and CDR2 are GTSNPN and SVGIG (reference sequence). V was pared by 8 bases and J by 1 base, with 8 bases between. The CDR3 has 11 residues. CDR3 protein: CAGERNTEAFF. The DNA for the CDR3 is TGTGCCGGTGAGAGGAACACTGAAGCTTTCTTT.

The chain recombines TRBV9 with TRBJ2-4; D perhaps matches TRBD1 (5 bases). Germline V gene data show CDR1 as SGDLS and CDR2 as YYNGEE. V dropped 0 bases and J dropped 0 bases, with 7 bases sitting between them. The CDR3 consists of 15 residues. The CDR3 DNA reads as TGTGCCAGCAGCGTAGATGGGGCAGCCAAAAACATTCAGTACTTC. This translates into CASSVDGAAKNIQYF.

The chain is built from TRBV27 and TRBJ2-1, with TRBD2 identical over 9 bases. Germline V gene lookup returns CDR1 MNHEY and CDR2 SMNVEV (reference sequence). CDR3 length: 15 amino acids. With 4 bases clipped from V and 1 base from J, the junction kept 2 bases outside the gene matches. The CDR3 here is CASSYSGGSYNEQFF. CDR3 coding DNA: TGTGCCAGCAGTTACAGCGGGGGGTCCTACAATGAGCAGTTCTTC.

This chain connects TRBV9 to TRBJ1-5; 8 nucleotides line up with TRBD1. J gave up 2 bases and V 3 bases, and 4 bases lay outside the gene matches. The V gene's germline CDR1 is SGDLS and CDR2 YYNGEE. The CDR3 extends over 15 amino acids. CDR3 coding DNA: TGTGCCAGCAGCGCAGGACAGGGCGGCAATCAGCCCCAGCATTTT. This translates into CASSAGQGGNQPQHF.